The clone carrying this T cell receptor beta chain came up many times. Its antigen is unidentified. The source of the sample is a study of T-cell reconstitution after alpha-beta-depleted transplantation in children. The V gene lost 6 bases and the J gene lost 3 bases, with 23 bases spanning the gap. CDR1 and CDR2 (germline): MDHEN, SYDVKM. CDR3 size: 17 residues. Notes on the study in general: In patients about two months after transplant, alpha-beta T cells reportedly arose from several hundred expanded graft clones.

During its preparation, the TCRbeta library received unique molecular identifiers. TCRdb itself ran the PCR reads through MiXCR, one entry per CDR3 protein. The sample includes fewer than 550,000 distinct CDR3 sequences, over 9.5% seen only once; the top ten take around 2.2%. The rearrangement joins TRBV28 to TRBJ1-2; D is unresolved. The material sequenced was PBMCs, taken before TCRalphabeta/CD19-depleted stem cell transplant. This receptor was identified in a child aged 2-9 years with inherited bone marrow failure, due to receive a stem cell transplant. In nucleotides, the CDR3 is TGTGCCAGCAGGACCAATTTTAAGGAGAATTTTTACTATGGCTACACCTTC. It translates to CASRTNFKENFYYGYTF.